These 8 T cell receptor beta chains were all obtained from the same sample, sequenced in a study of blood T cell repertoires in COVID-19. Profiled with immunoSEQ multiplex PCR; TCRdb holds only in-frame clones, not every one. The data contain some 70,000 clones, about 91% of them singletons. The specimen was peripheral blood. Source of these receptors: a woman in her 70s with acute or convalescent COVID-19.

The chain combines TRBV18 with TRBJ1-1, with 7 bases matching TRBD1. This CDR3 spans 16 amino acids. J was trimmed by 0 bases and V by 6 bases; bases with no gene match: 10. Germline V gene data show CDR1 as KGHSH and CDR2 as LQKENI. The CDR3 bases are TGTGCCAGCTCTTCCGGACAGGCGGGATTGAACACTGAAGCTTTCTTT. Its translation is CASSSGQAGLNTEAFF.

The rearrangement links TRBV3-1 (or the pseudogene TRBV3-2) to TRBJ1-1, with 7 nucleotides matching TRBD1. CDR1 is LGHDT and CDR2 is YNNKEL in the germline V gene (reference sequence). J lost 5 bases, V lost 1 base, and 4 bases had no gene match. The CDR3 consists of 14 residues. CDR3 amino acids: CASSQAQGNTEAFF. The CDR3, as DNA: TGTGCCAGCAGCCAAGCACAGGGGAATACTGAAGCTTTCTTT.

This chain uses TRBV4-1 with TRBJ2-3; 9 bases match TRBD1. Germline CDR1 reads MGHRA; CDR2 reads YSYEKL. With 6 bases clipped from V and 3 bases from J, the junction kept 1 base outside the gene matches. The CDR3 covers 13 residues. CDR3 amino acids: CASRGQGTDTQYF. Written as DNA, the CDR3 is TGCGCCAGCAGGGGACAGGGAACAGATACGCAGTATTTT.

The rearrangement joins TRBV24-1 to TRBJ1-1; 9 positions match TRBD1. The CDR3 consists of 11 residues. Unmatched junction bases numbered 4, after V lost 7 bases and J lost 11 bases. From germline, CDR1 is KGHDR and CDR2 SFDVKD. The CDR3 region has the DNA TGTGCCACCAGCCGGGACAGGGAGGCTTTCTTT. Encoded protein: CATSRDREAFF.

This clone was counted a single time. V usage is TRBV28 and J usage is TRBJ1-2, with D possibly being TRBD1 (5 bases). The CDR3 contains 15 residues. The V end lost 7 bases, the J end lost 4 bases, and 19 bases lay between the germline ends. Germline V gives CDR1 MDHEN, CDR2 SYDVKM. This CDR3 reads CASTPRGWDSYGYTF. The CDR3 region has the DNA TGTGCCAGCACCCCAAGGGGCTGGGATAGCTATGGCTACACCTTC.

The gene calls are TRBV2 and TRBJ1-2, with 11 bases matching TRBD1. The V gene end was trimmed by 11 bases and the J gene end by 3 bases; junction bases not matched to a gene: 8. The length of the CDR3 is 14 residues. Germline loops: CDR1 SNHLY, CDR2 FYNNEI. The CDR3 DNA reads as TGTGCCTCCGGGACAGGGGGGAACTACTATGGCTACACCTTC. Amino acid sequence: CASGTGGNYYGYTF.

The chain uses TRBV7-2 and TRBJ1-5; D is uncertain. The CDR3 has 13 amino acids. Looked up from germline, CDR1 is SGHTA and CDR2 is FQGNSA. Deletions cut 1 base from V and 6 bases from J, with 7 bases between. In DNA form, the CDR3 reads TGTGCCAGCAGCTTAGGAGGCAGTCAGCCCCAGCATTTT. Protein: CASSLGGSQPQHF.

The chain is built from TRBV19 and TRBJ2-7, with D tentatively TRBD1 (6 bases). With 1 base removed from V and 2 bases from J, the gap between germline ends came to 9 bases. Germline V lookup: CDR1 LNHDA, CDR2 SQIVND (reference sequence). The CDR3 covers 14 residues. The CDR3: CASSIGTDTYEQYF. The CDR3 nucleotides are TGTGCCAGTAGTATAGGGACAGACACCTACGAGCAGTACTTC.